A selection of T cell receptor beta chains follows, all from one sample in a study of blood T cell repertoires in COVID-19. Assay used: immunoSEQ multiplex PCR; TCRdb lists only in-frame clones, some missing. The sample consists of 130,000 to 150,000 clones, 80% to 90% of them appearing once. Material for sequencing was peripheral blood. The origin of the receptors is a human donor in a cohort sampled during active COVID-19. Each CDR3 is given with its conserved first and last residue. Each record gives: J gene, V gene, D gene, clone size, CDR3 protein, CDR3 DNA. The D gene is left open where the match is weak. Not every row has a clone size; where given, it reads once, few, many or a size class.

J: TRBJ1-4
V: TRBV15
D: -
size: -
CDR3: CATSIPGRREKLFF
DNA: TGTGCCACCAGCATCCCGGGGAGACGTGAAAAACTGTTTTTT

J: TRBJ1-4
V: TRBV3-1/TRBV3-2
D: -
size: few
CDR3: CASSRGGVELFF
DNA: TGTGCCAGCAGCCGAGGTGGCGTGGAACTGTTTTTT

J: TRBJ2-1
V: TRBV4-3
D: TRBD1
size: -
CDR3: CASSQGQWGSYNEQFF
DNA: TGCGCCAGCAGCCAGGGACAGTGGGGCTCCTACAATGAGCAGTTCTTC

J: TRBJ2-3
V: TRBV28
D: -
size: few
CDR3: CATLDSGTDTQYF
DNA: TGTGCCACCCTAGACAGTGGCACAGATACGCAGTATTTT

J: TRBJ2-5
V: TRBV2
D: -
size: -
CDR3: CASSHPRETQYF
DNA: TGTGCCAGCAGTCACCCCCGGGAGACCCAGTACTTC

J: TRBJ2-3
V: TRBV6-5
D: -
size: -
CDR3: CASANTGGYDTQYF
DNA: TGTGCCAGCGCGAACACGGGGGGCTACGATACGCAGTATTTT

J: TRBJ1-2
V: TRBV5-1
D: -
size: -
CDR3: CASSLDSYGYTF
DNA: TGCGCCAGCAGCTTGGACAGCTATGGCTACACCTTC

J: TRBJ1-2
V: TRBV30
D: TRBD1
size: -
CDR3: CAWSAGQGGGYTF
DNA: TGTGCCTGGAGTGCGGGACAGGGAGGTGGCTACACCTTC

J: TRBJ1-2
V: TRBV4-1
D: -
size: -
CDR3: CASSHGVSTTYGYTF
DNA: TGCGCCAGCAGCCACGGGGTCTCGACTACCTATGGCTACACCTTC

J: TRBJ2-3
V: TRBV20-1
D: -
size: few
CDR3: CSASMDSSTDTQYF
DNA: TGCAGTGCTAGTATGGACAGCAGCACAGATACGCAGTATTTT

J: TRBJ1-4
V: TRBV4-2
D: -
size: -
CDR3: CASSRGTAGGEKLFF
DNA: TGTGCCAGCAGCCGGGGGACTGCCGGGGGTGAAAAACTGTTTTTT

J: TRBJ2-2
V: TRBV7-9
D: TRBD2
size: -
CDR3: CASSAPPGSGGNTGELFF
DNA: TGTGCCAGCAGCGCACCGCCGGGGAGCGGGGGTAACACCGGGGAGCTGTTTTTT

J: TRBJ2-3
V: TRBV9
D: TRBD2
size: once
CDR3: CASSVVSDSGGADTQYF
DNA: TGTGCCAGCAGCGTAGTATCCGACAGCGGGGGCGCAGATACGCAGTATTTT

J: TRBJ2-1
V: TRBV18
D: TRBD2
size: -
CDR3: CASSPGLAGEEQFF
DNA: TGTGCCAGCTCACCGGGACTAGCGGGGGAAGAGCAGTTCTTC

J: TRBJ1-2
V: TRBV4-1
D: TRBD1
size: -
CDR3: CASSQAGGSNYGYTF
DNA: TGCGCCAGCAGCCAAGCAGGGGGCAGTAACTATGGCTACACCTTC

J: TRBJ2-3
V: TRBV19
D: TRBD2
size: -
CDR3: CASSLGLARGDTQYF
DNA: TGTGCCAGTAGTCTTGGACTAGCGAGAGGAGATACGCAGTATTTT

J: TRBJ2-1
V: TRBV2
D: -
size: -
CDR3: CASSEGQYNEQFF
DNA: TGTGCCAGCAGTGAAGGGCAGTACAATGAGCAGTTCTTC

J: TRBJ2-3
V: TRBV21-1
D: -
size: once
CDR3: CASSPRQGPSTDTQYF
DNA: TGTGCCAGCAGCCCCCGACAGGGCCCTAGCACAGATACGCAGTATTTT

J: TRBJ1-4
V: TRBV4-1
D: -
size: -
CDR3: CASSQDPPGSNEKLFF
DNA: TGCGCCAGCAGCCAAGATCCCCCAGGGTCTAATGAAAAACTGTTTTTT

J: TRBJ1-1
V: TRBV19
D: -
size: -
CDR3: CASSDTGNTEAFF
DNA: TGTGCCAGTAGTGACACTGGGAACACTGAAGCTTTCTTT

J: TRBJ2-3
V: TRBV6-5
D: TRBD1
size: -
CDR3: CASRGTGGTDTQYF
DNA: TGTGCCAGCAGGGGGACAGGTGGCACAGATACGCAGTATTTT

J: TRBJ1-6
V: TRBV30
D: -
size: -
CDR3: CAWSDQGGSPLHF
DNA: TGTGCCTGGAGTGATCAGGGAGGCTCACCCCTCCACTTT

J: TRBJ1-3
V: TRBV18
D: TRBD1
size: -
CDR3: CASSLPGDRGNTIYF
DNA: TGTGCCAGCTCATTACCGGGGGACAGAGGAAACACCATATATTTT

J: TRBJ1-1
V: TRBV19
D: -
size: -
CDR3: CASTGRSTEAFF
DNA: TGTGCCAGTACAGGGAGGAGCACTGAAGCTTTCTTT

J: TRBJ1-1
V: TRBV7-9
D: -
size: -
CDR3: CASSSQQGNTEAFF
DNA: TGTGCCAGCAGCTCGCAGCAGGGGAACACTGAAGCTTTCTTT

J: TRBJ1-6
V: TRBV6-6
D: -
size: -
CDR3: CASSYSLQKNSPLHF
DNA: TGTGCCAGCAGTTACTCGCTACAGAAGAATTCACCCCTCCACTTT

J: TRBJ1-4
V: TRBV6-5
D: -
size: -
CDR3: CASSYYGSTNEKLFF
DNA: TGTGCCAGCAGTTACTACGGTTCCACTAATGAAAAACTGTTTTTT

J: TRBJ1-3
V: TRBV18
D: TRBD1
size: -
CDR3: CASSPPGQGPGNTIYF
DNA: TGTGCCAGCTCACCACCGGGACAGGGCCCCGGAAACACCATATATTTT

J: TRBJ1-2
V: TRBV15
D: TRBD1
size: -
CDR3: CATSTDRGLVNYGYTF
DNA: TGTGCCACCAGCACCGACAGGGGGCTTGTTAACTATGGCTACACCTTC

J: TRBJ2-2
V: TRBV19
D: TRBD2
size: -
CDR3: CASSGTSVNTGELFF
DNA: TGTGCCAGTAGTGGGACTAGCGTGAACACCGGGGAGCTGTTTTTT

J: TRBJ2-3
V: TRBV5-1
D: TRBD1
size: -
CDR3: CASSSGQAGVDTQYF
DNA: TGCGCCAGCAGCTCCGGACAGGCTGGCGTAGATACGCAGTATTTT

J: TRBJ2-2
V: TRBV4-3
D: -
size: -
CDR3: CASSQDEPTGELFF
DNA: TGCGCCAGCAGCCAAGATGAGCCCACCGGGGAGCTGTTTTTT

J: TRBJ2-3
V: TRBV19
D: -
size: -
CDR3: CASSPTTDTQYF
DNA: TGTGCCAGTAGTCCTACCACAGATACGCAGTATTTT

J: TRBJ1-1
V: TRBV7-9
D: TRBD1
size: -
CDR3: CASSSLPTGGEGTEAFF
DNA: TGTGCCAGCAGCTCCCTGCCAACAGGGGGCGAAGGCACTGAAGCTTTCTTT

J: TRBJ2-1
V: TRBV7-8
D: -
size: -
CDR3: CASRPTGSSYNEQFF
DNA: TGTGCCAGCAGGCCTACAGGGAGCTCCTACAATGAGCAGTTCTTC

J: TRBJ2-7
V: TRBV7-2
D: -
size: -
CDR3: CASSADGTYEQYF
DNA: TGTGCCAGCAGCGCGGACGGGACCTACGAGCAGTACTTC

J: TRBJ1-2
V: TRBV19
D: -
size: -
CDR3: CASNGGEGYTF
DNA: TGTGCCAGTAATGGCGGGGAAGGCTACACCTTC

J: TRBJ2-3
V: TRBV2
D: TRBD2
size: once
CDR3: CASRLAGAGDTQYF
DNA: TGTGCCAGCAGGCTAGCGGGGGCCGGGGATACGCAGTATTTT

J: TRBJ2-7
V: TRBV6-2/TRBV6-3
D: -
size: -
CDR3: CASSYFQGGGNEQYF
DNA: TGTGCCAGCAGTTACTTCCAGGGAGGAGGAAACGAGCAGTACTTC

J: TRBJ2-1
V: TRBV5-1
D: TRBD1
size: -
CDR3: CASSFGQGVDEQFF
DNA: TGCGCCAGCAGCTTTGGACAGGGTGTGGATGAGCAGTTCTTC

J: TRBJ2-2
V: TRBV5-1
D: -
size: once
CDR3: CASSLDRGDTGELFF
DNA: TGCGCCAGCAGCTTGGATAGAGGAGACACCGGGGAGCTGTTTTTT

J: TRBJ1-5
V: TRBV24-1
D: -
size: -
CDR3: CATSDSQGSHQPQHF
DNA: TGTGCCACCAGTGATTCTCAGGGGTCCCATCAGCCCCAGCATTTT

J: TRBJ1-1
V: TRBV9
D: -
size: -
CDR3: CASSTHSNTEAFF
DNA: TGTGCCAGCAGCACTCATTCGAACACTGAAGCTTTCTTT

J: TRBJ1-1
V: TRBV10-1
D: TRBD1
size: -
CDR3: CASSESGTGKGNTEAFF
DNA: TGCGCCAGCAGTGAGTCCGGGACAGGGAAAGGTAACACTGAAGCTTTCTTT

J: TRBJ1-1
V: TRBV7-9
D: -
size: -
CDR3: CASSLEGGAGTEAFF
DNA: TGTGCCAGCAGCTTAGAGGGCGGGGCGGGGACTGAAGCTTTCTTT

J: TRBJ1-6
V: TRBV4-3
D: -
size: -
CDR3: CASSQMTENSPLHF
DNA: TGCGCCAGCAGCCAAATGACAGAGAATTCACCCCTCCACTTT

J: TRBJ1-2
V: TRBV5-1
D: TRBD1
size: -
CDR3: CASSLSGQGGGADGYTF
DNA: TGCGCCAGCAGTTTATCAGGACAGGGAGGTGGCGCCGATGGCTACACCTTC

J: TRBJ1-5
V: TRBV4-1
D: -
size: once
CDR3: CASSRRESAGYSNQPQHF
DNA: TGCGCCAGCAGCCGGCGGGAGTCTGCGGGGTATAGCAATCAGCCCCAGCATTTT

J: TRBJ2-5
V: TRBV30
D: TRBD1
size: once
CDR3: CAWSIGTGSKRWTQYF
DNA: TGTGCCTGGAGTATCGGGACAGGATCGAAAAGGTGGACCCAGTACTTC

J: TRBJ2-7
V: TRBV6-2/TRBV6-3
D: TRBD1
size: -
CDR3: CASSDRGRSYEQYF
DNA: TGTGCCAGCAGCGACAGGGGACGATCCTACGAGCAGTACTTC

J: TRBJ1-2
V: TRBV9
D: -
size: -
CDR3: CASSQLPTGSNYGYTF
DNA: TGTGCCAGCAGCCAGCTTCCTACAGGTTCCAACTATGGCTACACCTTC

J: TRBJ2-5
V: TRBV6-6
D: TRBD2
size: -
CDR3: CASSYSGGLQETQYF
DNA: TGTGCCAGCAGTTACAGCGGGGGACTCCAAGAGACCCAGTACTTC

J: TRBJ2-3
V: TRBV5-1
D: -
size: -
CDR3: CASTPSRGALTDTQYF
DNA: TGCGCCAGCACCCCCTCCCGCGGAGCCCTCACAGATACGCAGTATTTT

J: TRBJ2-1
V: TRBV19
D: -
size: once
CDR3: CASSRGSSYNEQFF
DNA: TGTGCCAGTAGTAGAGGCAGCTCCTACAATGAGCAGTTCTTC

J: TRBJ2-1
V: TRBV7-2
D: -
size: -
CDR3: CASSLEGAVNEQFF
DNA: TGTGCCAGCAGCTTAGAAGGGGCGGTCAATGAGCAGTTCTTC